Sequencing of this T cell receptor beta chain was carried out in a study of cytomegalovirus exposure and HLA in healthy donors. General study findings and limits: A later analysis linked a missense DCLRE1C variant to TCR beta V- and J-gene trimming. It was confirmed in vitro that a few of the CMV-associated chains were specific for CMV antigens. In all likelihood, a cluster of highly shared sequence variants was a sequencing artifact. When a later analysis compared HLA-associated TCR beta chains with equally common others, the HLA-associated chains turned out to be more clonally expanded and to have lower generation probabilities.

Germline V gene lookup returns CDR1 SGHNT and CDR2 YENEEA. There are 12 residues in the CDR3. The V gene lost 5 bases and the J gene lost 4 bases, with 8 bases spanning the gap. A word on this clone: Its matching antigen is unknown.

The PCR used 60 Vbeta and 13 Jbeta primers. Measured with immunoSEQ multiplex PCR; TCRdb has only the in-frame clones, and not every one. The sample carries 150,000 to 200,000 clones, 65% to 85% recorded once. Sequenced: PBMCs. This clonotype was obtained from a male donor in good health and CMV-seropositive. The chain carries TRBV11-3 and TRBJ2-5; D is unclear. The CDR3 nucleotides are TGTGCCAGCAGCGTAGGTCGAGAGACCCAGTACTTC. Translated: CASSVGRETQYF.